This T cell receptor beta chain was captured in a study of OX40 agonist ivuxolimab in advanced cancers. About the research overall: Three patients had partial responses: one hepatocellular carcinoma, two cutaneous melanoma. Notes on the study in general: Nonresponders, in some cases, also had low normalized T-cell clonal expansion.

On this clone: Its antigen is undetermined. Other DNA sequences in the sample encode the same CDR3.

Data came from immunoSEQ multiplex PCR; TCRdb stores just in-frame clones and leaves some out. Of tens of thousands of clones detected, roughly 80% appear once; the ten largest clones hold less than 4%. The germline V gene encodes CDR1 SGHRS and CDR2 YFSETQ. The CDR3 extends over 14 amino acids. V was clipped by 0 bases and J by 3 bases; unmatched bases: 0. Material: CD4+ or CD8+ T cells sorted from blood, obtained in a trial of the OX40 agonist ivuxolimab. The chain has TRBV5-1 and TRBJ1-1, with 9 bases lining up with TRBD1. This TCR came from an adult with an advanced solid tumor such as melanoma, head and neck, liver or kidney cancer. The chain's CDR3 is CASSLGTGDTEAFF. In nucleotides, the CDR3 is TGCGCCAGCAGCTTGGGGACAGGGGACACTGAAGCTTTCTTT.